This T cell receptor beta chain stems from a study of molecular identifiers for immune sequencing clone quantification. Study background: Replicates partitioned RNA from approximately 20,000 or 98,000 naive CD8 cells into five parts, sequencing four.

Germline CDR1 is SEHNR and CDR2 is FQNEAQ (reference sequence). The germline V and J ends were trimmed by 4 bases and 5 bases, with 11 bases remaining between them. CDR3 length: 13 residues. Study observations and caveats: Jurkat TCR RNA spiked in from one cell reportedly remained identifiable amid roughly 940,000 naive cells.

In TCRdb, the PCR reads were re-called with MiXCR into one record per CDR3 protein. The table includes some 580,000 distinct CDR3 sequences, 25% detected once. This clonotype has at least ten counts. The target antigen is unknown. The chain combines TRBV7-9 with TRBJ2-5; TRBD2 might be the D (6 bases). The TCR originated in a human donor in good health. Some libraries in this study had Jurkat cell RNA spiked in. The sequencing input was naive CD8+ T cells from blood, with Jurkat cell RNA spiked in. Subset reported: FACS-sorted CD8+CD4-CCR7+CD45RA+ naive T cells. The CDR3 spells CASSSPSAETQYF. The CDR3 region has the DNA TGTGCCAGCAGCTCGCCTAGCGCGGAGACCCAGTACTTC.